Below are 27 T cell receptor beta chains sequenced from a single sample in a study of beta chain features in type 1 diabetes. What was sequenced were expressed TCRB transcripts, since all of the isolated RNA had been reverse transcribed. The protocol was immunoSEQ multiplex PCR, while the TCRdb copy is restricted to in-frame clones and leaves out a portion. Seen here are under 400,000 clones, around a fifth observed once, and the top ten hold approximately 0.043%. The sample was naive CD4+ T cells from blood. The source of these receptors is a woman between 18 and 30 years old in good health.

The CDR3 DNA is TGTGCCAGCAGCCTGGACACCAGCTCCCAGCATTTT. This codes for CASSLDTSSQHF. This rearrangement joins TRBV7-9 to TRBJ1-5; D perhaps matches TRBD1 (5 bases). Germline V gene data show CDR1 as SEHNR and CDR2 as FQNEAQ (reference sequence). This CDR3 has 12 amino acids. The V end was cut by 5 bases, the J end by 11 bases, with 13 bases between.

This clone has only a few counts. The V gene is TRBV18, the J gene TRBJ1-1; the D gene is possibly TRBD1 (6 bases). Trimming stripped 6 bases from V and 5 bases from J, with 19 bases between. The CDR3 covers 15 residues. Germline loops: CDR1 KGHSH, CDR2 LQKENI. In DNA form, the CDR3 reads TGTGCCAGCTCCCCTCAGACAGGACGGGGTACTGAAGCTTTCTTT. It yields the protein CASSPQTGRGTEAFF. Based on the CDR3 plus reference TRBV18 and TRBJ1-1, the full variable domain is NAGVMQNPRHLVRRRGQEARLRCSPMKGHSHVYWYRQLPEEGLKFMVYLQKENIIDESGMPKERFSAEFPKEGPSILRIQQVVRGDSAAYFCASSPQTGRGTEAFFGQGTRLTVV.

This clone came up a few times. The CDR3 spells CAWNLGLGGYNEQFF. The CDR3 region has the DNA TGTGCCTGGAATCTTGGACTAGGGGGATACAATGAGCAGTTCTTC. The chain couples TRBV30 to TRBJ2-1; D might be TRBD2 (7 bases). The CDR3 covers 15 residues. V was pared by 4 bases and J by 4 bases, with 17 bases between. Germline V lookup: CDR1 GTSNPN, CDR2 SVGIG (reference sequence).

The chain links TRBV5-1 to TRBJ2-5; a weak D match, TRBD1 (6 bases). The CDR3 is 14 amino acids. The ends were cut back, 5 bases at V and 6 bases at J, with 17 bases in the middle. Germline assignment: CDR1 SGHRS and CDR2 YFSETQ. Here the CDR3 DNA reads TGCGCCAGCAGGGCAGGGGCGGACGTCCAGACCCAGTACTTC. This codes for CASRAGADVQTQYF.

This clone was counted a few times. The rearrangement links TRBV19 to TRBJ1-1; D not resolved. In germline, CDR1 is LNHDA, CDR2 SQIVND (reference sequence). V was shortened by 6 bases and J by 5 bases, with 13 bases between the two germline ends. This CDR3 comprises 13 residues. The CDR3 coding sequence is TGTGCCAGTAGCCTCGGCGAGGGAACTGAAGCTTTCTTT. Its protein is CASSLGEGTEAFF.

This chain connects TRBV5-6 to TRBJ1-5, with a tentative D call TRBD1 (6 bases). The CDR3 is 16 residues long. From germline, CDR1 is SGHDT and CDR2 YYEEEE. V was clipped by 4 bases and J by 2 bases, with 16 bases between them. DNA for the CDR3: TGTGCCAGCAGCCCCGGGGGGGCGGGTGGCAATCAGCCCCAGCATTTT. This encodes CASSPGGAGGNQPQHF.

This clone was seen a handful of times. This chain connects TRBV2 to TRBJ2-3; TRBD2 aligns across 8 bases. Per germline, CDR1 SNHLY and CDR2 FYNNEI. Trimming cost V 4 bases and J 3 bases; bases outside gene matches: 6. The CDR3 consists of 15 residues. The CDR3 is CASSVGSGVTDTQYF. The CDR3 region has the DNA TGTGCCAGCAGTGTGGGTAGCGGGGTTACAGATACGCAGTATTTT.

The J gene is TRBJ1-2, the V gene TRBV4-1; D possibly corresponds to TRBD1 (6 bases). The CDR3 loop spans 14 amino acids. Germline lookup yields CDR1 MGHRA and CDR2 YSYEKL. V was cut by 6 bases and J by 4 bases, with 15 bases left in between. The CDR3 sequence is CASSPTDRLYGYTF. CDR3 sequence (DNA): TGCGCCAGCAGTCCGACAGACAGGCTCTATGGCTACACCTTC.

The CDR3 protein is CAISNRGQGSYEQYF. The CDR3 coding sequence is TGTGCCATCAGTAATCGAGGACAGGGGTCCTACGAGCAGTACTTC. The gene calls are TRBV10-3 and TRBJ2-7, with 9 bases fitting TRBD1. The germline gives CDR1 ENHRY, CDR2 SYGVKD. Germline trimming cut 5 bases from V and 1 base from J; bases unmatched to any gene: 6. The CDR3 consists of 15 residues.

This clone was seen a few times. This chain joins TRBV7-6 and TRBJ2-2, with 11 bases aligning to TRBD2. Germline-derived CDR1 and CDR2 are SGHVS and FNYEAQ. V was pared by 0 bases and J by 3 bases, with 3 bases of the junction left unmatched. The CDR3 length is 17 residues. This CDR3 is CASSLALAGAYTGELFF. CDR3 bases: TGTGCCAGCAGCTTAGCACTAGCGGGGGCCTACACCGGGGAGCTGTTTTTT.

The chain links TRBV13 to TRBJ1-2, with TRBD1 identical over 7 bases. The CDR3 sequence is 12 residues long. Per the germline V gene, CDR1 is PRHDT and CDR2 is FYEKMQ (reference sequence). V lost 4 bases to trimming and J lost 9 bases; unmatched junction nucleotides: 5. CDR3 bases: TGTGCCAGCAGCTCGGACAGGTCACGCTACACCTTC. Its protein product is CASSSDRSRYTF.

This clone occurred a few times. The genes are TRBV2 and TRBJ2-1, with TRBD2 as a possible D gene (7 bases). Trimming took 5 bases from V and 6 from J, leaving 14 bases between them. Germline-derived CDR1 and CDR2 are SNHLY and FYNNEI. The CDR3 is made up of 14 amino acids. In DNA form, the CDR3 reads TGTGCCAGCAGTTCTGGGGGGGGGCGCAATGAGCAGTTCTTC. Translation: CASSSGGGRNEQFF.

This clone was recorded a few times. The chain is built from TRBV4-3 and TRBJ2-7, with TRBD1 as a possible D gene (5 bases). Trimming left V 0 bases short and J 0 bases short, with 9 bases between. The CDR3 runs 15 residues. From germline, CDR1 is LGHNA and CDR2 YSLEER. The CDR3 reads CASSQDRGSSYEQYF. The CDR3 region has the DNA TGCGCCAGCAGCCAAGATAGGGGATCCTCCTACGAGCAGTACTTC.

The J gene is TRBJ2-7, the V gene TRBV29-1; TRBD1 matches 8 bases. V was clipped by 2 bases and J by 3 bases; unmatched bases: 3. The CDR3 contains 13 residues. Germline V gene sequence: CDR1 SQVTM, CDR2 ANQGSEA. CDR3 amino acids: CSVEQGASYEQYF. CDR3 DNA sequence: TGCAGCGTTGAACAGGGGGCCAGCTACGAGCAGTACTTC.

The chain has TRBV2 and TRBJ1-5, with 9 bases lining up with TRBD1. Germline CDR1 and CDR2: SNHLY and FYNNEI. There are 14 residues in the CDR3. J was trimmed by 6 bases and V by 4 bases; bases with no gene match: 4. CDR3 bases: TGTGCCAGCAGTGGAACAGGGGGCGGTCAGCCCCAGCATTTT. As protein: CASSGTGGGQPQHF.

This clone was recorded a few times. This sequence joins TRBV18 and TRBJ1-1; possibly TRBD1 for D (5 bases). The germline gives CDR1 KGHSH, CDR2 LQKENI. Deletions cut 6 bases from V and 2 bases from J, with 13 bases between. CDR3 length: 14 amino acids. In DNA, the CDR3 is TGTGCCAGCTCCCTGCAGGGTTATAACACTGAAGCTTTCTTT. This encodes CASSLQGYNTEAFF.

This clone occurred a few times. The gene calls are TRBV5-6 and TRBJ2-2; 10 positions agree with TRBD1. CDR1 is SGHDT, CDR2 YYEEEE, per germline. Losses at the gene ends were 1 base for V and 5 bases for J; bases not matched to a gene: 5. The CDR3 consists of 16 residues. The DNA of the CDR3 is TGTGCCAGCAGCTTGCTCGGGACAGGGGCTACCGGGGAGCTGTTTTTT. Amino acids: CASSLLGTGATGELFF.

The chain's CDR3 is CASSIKRQGAYEQYF. DNA of the CDR3: TGTGCCAGTAGTATAAAGCGACAGGGGGCCTACGAGCAGTACTTC. This chain joins TRBV19 and TRBJ2-7; 9 bases agree with TRBD1. This CDR3 region has 15 residues. Germline CDR1 reads LNHDA; CDR2 reads SQIVND (reference sequence). V lost 2 bases to trimming and J lost 2 bases; unmatched junction nucleotides: 4. The full variable domain, in which reference TRBV19 and TRBJ2-7 provide the parts outside the CDR3, is DGGITQSPKYLFRKEGQNVTLSCEQNLNHDAMYWYRQDPGQGLRLIYYSQIVNDFQKGDIAEGYSVSREKKESFPLTVTSAQKNPTAFYLCASSIKRQGAYEQYFGPGTRLTVT.

The CDR3 sequence is CASSGGLAGVHEQYF. The DNA for the CDR3 is TGTGCCAGCAGCGGGGGACTAGCGGGGGTACACGAGCAGTACTTC. The genes are TRBV27 and TRBJ2-7; 14 bases line up with TRBD2. Trimming took 6 bases from V and 5 from J; bases not matched to a gene: 6. The CDR3 has 15 amino acids. CDR1 MNHEY and CDR2 SMNVEV come from the germline V gene (reference sequence).

J is TRBJ2-2 and V is TRBV18, with TRBD1 identical over 7 bases. This CDR3 has 17 residues. V was pared by 3 bases and J by 4 bases, with 11 bases of the junction left unmatched. Germline V gene sequence: CDR1 KGHSH, CDR2 LQKENI. CDR3 sequence reads: CASSPEFDRVGTGELFF. The CDR3 DNA reads as TGTGCCAGCTCACCCGAATTCGACAGGGTCGGCACCGGGGAGCTGTTTTTT.

The V call is TRBV5-4, the J call TRBJ2-7; D is possibly TRBD2 (7 bases). The V end was cut by 4 bases, the J end by 3 bases, with 14 bases between. Germline V gene data show CDR1 as SGHNT and CDR2 as YYREEE (reference sequence). The CDR3 has 14 amino acids. The CDR3 DNA reads TGTGCCAGCAGCAGCTCGGGGGGCCACTACGAGCAGTACTTC. Translating gives CASSSSGGHYEQYF. The variable domain in full, with the rest retrieved from reference TRBV5-4 and TRBJ2-7, is ETGVTQSPTHLIKTRGQQVTLRCSSQSGHNTVSWYQQALGQGPQFIFQYYREEENGRGNFPPRFSGLQFPNYSSELNVNALELDDSALYLCASSSSGGHYEQYFGPGTRLTVT.

In this sample, this clone turned up a few times. J is TRBJ1-5 and V is TRBV27; D is possibly TRBD1 (5 bases). The V and J ends lost 4 bases and 10 bases respectively, with 14 bases between them. CDR1 is MNHEY and CDR2 is SMNVEV in the germline V gene (reference sequence). The CDR3 consists of 13 residues. This CDR3 is CASSYGGVAPQHF. In DNA, the CDR3 is TGTGCCAGCAGTTATGGGGGGGTCGCTCCCCAGCATTTT.

A word on this clone: The same CDR3 arises from other DNA sequences in this sample as well. V is TRBV7-9 and J is TRBJ2-5; D unresolved. The ends were cut back, 1 base at V and 2 bases at J, with 5 bases in the middle. Per the germline V gene, CDR1 is SEHNR and CDR2 is FQNEAQ (reference sequence). The CDR3 covers 13 residues. CDR3 coding DNA: TGTGCCAGCAGCTTAGGGCAGCAAGAGACCCAGTACTTC. Translation gives CASSLGQQETQYF.

The chain has TRBV9 and TRBJ1-2; weak D call: TRBD1 (5 bases). The CDR3 has 17 residues. Trimming took off 4 bases at V and 0 bases at J, with 19 bases between the two ends. Germline CDR1 and CDR2: SGDLS and YYNGEE. Here the CDR3 reads CASSTRGGVGTNYGYTF. The DNA of the CDR3 is TGTGCCAGCAGCACCCGCGGGGGTGTCGGAACTAACTATGGCTACACCTTC.

V and J are TRBV18 and TRBJ2-7; TRBD2 agrees at 11 bases. CDR1 KGHSH and CDR2 LQKENI come from the germline V gene. The trim removed 3 bases at V and 7 bases at J, leaving 8 bases unmatched. This CDR3 has 15 residues. The CDR3 DNA reads as TGTGCCAGCTCACCCCTAGCGGGGGGCTCTGGGGAGCAGTACTTC. It yields the protein CASSPLAGGSGEQYF.

This chain links TRBV6-6 with TRBJ2-2; 9 nucleotides match TRBD2. In germline, CDR1 is MNHNY, CDR2 SVGAGI (reference sequence). This CDR3 has 15 amino acids. Trimming at V came to 9 bases and at J to 4 bases, leaving 9 bases not matched to a gene. This CDR3 is CASTLAGVRTGELFF. The CDR3 DNA sequence: TGTGCCAGTACGTTAGCGGGGGTGCGCACCGGGGAGCTGTTTTTT.

V gene TRBV5-1 combines with J gene TRBJ1-4; 7 positions agree with TRBD1. This CDR3 region has 17 residues. J was trimmed by 8 bases and V by 0 bases; bases with no gene match: 13. Germline V gene lookup returns CDR1 SGHRS and CDR2 YFSETQ. The CDR3 here is CASSLGPHTTGEEKLFF. The CDR3 DNA reads as TGCGCCAGCAGCTTGGGGCCTCACACTACAGGGGAGGAAAAACTGTTTTTT.